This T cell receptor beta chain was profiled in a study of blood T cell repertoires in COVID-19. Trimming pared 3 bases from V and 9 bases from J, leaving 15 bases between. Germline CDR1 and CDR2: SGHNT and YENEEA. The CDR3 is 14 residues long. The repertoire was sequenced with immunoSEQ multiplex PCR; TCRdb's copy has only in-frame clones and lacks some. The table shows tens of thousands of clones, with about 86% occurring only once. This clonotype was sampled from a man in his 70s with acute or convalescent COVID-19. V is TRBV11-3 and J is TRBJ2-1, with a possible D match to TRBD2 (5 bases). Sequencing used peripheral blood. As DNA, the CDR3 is TGTGCCAGCAGCTTTCGGCGGGTGGCGGGTGAGCAGTTCTTC. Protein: CASSFRRVAGEQFF.